Each of the 28 T cell receptor beta chains below was sequenced from the same sample in a study of T cell changes during pregnancy in multiple sclerosis. Sequencing used immunoSEQ multiplex PCR; TCRdb keeps in-frame clones, though not all of them. There are nearly 20,000 clones in the sample; about nine tenths occur only once, and 5.8% lies in the top ten. The sample consisted of CD8+ T cells from peripheral blood mononuclear cells, taken in the third trimester of pregnancy. The origin of the receptors is a female donor in good health, enrolled as a control in a pregnancy study.

This rearrangement joins TRBV7-9 to TRBJ2-7; TRBD1 matches at 9 bases. The CDR3 extends over 14 amino acids. The V gene end was trimmed by 5 bases and the J gene end by 4 bases; junction bases not matched to a gene: 6. The germline V gene has CDR1 SEHNR and CDR2 FQNEAQ (reference sequence). CDR3 nucleotides: TGTGCCAGCAGCCCCGGGACAGGGAGGTACGAGCAGTACTTC. It encodes CASSPGTGRYEQYF.

V usage is TRBV7-9 and J usage is TRBJ1-2, with TRBD1 identical over 9 bases. The ends lost 6 bases at V and 6 bases at J; junction bases unmatched: 5. The CDR3 is made up of 13 amino acids. Germline V gives CDR1 SEHNR, CDR2 FQNEAQ (reference sequence). The CDR3 nucleotides are TGTGCCAGCAGGGCCGGGACAGGGCATGGCTACACCTTC. Protein sequence: CASRAGTGHGYTF.

The gene calls are TRBV13 and TRBJ2-5, with TRBD1 matching over 7 bases. Looked up from germline, CDR1 is PRHDT and CDR2 is FYEKMQ (reference sequence). The trim removed 5 bases at V and 2 bases at J, leaving 5 bases unmatched. The CDR3 consists of 14 residues. In DNA, the CDR3 is TGTGCCAGCAGCAAGGGACAGATACAAGAGACCCAGTACTTC. It is translated as CASSKGQIQETQYF.

The chain combines TRBV4-2 with TRBJ2-1, with D perhaps TRBD1 (6 bases). The V end lost 4 bases, the J end lost 3 bases, and 19 bases lay between the germline ends. There are 17 residues in the CDR3. Germline V gene lookup returns CDR1 LGHNA and CDR2 YNFKEQ. The CDR3 region is CASSLLLDSGVYNEQFF. As DNA, the CDR3 is TGTGCCAGCAGCCTCCTCTTGGACAGTGGGGTCTACAATGAGCAGTTCTTC.

The chain uses TRBV6-5 and TRBJ2-3, with TRBD2 as a possible D gene (6 bases). V lost 5 bases, J lost 2 bases, and 11 bases lay in between. The germline V gene has CDR1 MNHEY and CDR2 SVGAGI. This CDR3 spans 14 amino acids. CDR3 DNA: TGTGCCAGCAGTAATCCGGACTACACAGATACGCAGTATTTT. As protein: CASSNPDYTDTQYF.

This chain joins TRBV19 and TRBJ1-4; 10 bases map to TRBD1. This CDR3 is built from 16 residues. The V gene end was trimmed by 5 bases and the J gene end by 8 bases; junction bases not matched to a gene: 11. Germline lookup yields CDR1 LNHDA and CDR2 SQIVND (reference sequence). Here the CDR3 DNA reads TGTGCCAGTAGTGCCCTTGAGGGACAGGGGTTAGAAAAACTGTTTTTT. The encoded protein is CASSALEGQGLEKLFF.

The chain is built from TRBV15 and TRBJ2-7; D gene unclear. The CDR3 totals 14 residues. V lost 0 bases, J lost 2 bases, and 8 bases lay in between. The germline CDR1 and CDR2 sequences are LNHNV and YYDKDF (reference sequence). The CDR3 DNA sequence: TGTGCCACCAGCAGAGATCGAAGCGCCTACGAGCAGTACTTC. Translating gives CATSRDRSAYEQYF.

The J gene is TRBJ1-1, the V gene TRBV6-5; D might be TRBD1 (5 bases). The CDR3 loop spans 15 amino acids. V shed 8 bases and J shed 3 bases, with 19 bases lying between them. From germline, CDR1 is MNHEY and CDR2 SVGAGI. The CDR3 reads CASASPPGLDTEAFF. CDR3 nucleotides: TGTGCCAGCGCTTCCCCCCCAGGGTTGGACACTGAAGCTTTCTTT.

The genes are TRBV11-1 and TRBJ2-7; D is uncertain. The V gene's germline CDR1 is SGHAT and CDR2 FQDESV (reference sequence). Trimming left V 3 bases short and J 2 bases short, with 14 bases between. The CDR3 totals 15 residues. This CDR3 is CASSFSRSNTYEQYF. CDR3 nucleotides: TGTGCCAGCAGCTTCAGTCGGAGCAATACCTACGAGCAGTACTTC. Combining the CDR3 with reference TRBV11-1 and TRBJ2-7 gives the whole variable domain EAEVAQSPRYKITEKSQAVAFWCDPISGHATLYWYRQILGQGPELLVQFQDESVVDDSQLPKDRFSAERLKGVDSTLKIQPAELGDSAMYLCASSFSRSNTYEQYFGPGTRLTVT.

The chain uses TRBV27 and TRBJ2-1, with 7 bases identical to TRBD1. Unmatched junction bases numbered 5, after V lost 3 bases and J lost 0 bases. In germline, CDR1 is MNHEY, CDR2 SMNVEV (reference sequence). The CDR3 consists of 16 residues. Here the CDR3 reads CASSFRGGSSYNEQFF. DNA for the CDR3: TGTGCCAGCAGTTTTAGAGGGGGCTCCTCCTACAATGAGCAGTTCTTC.

The J gene is TRBJ2-2, the V gene TRBV7-3; D not certain. The CDR3 spans 12 residues. The germline V gene encodes CDR1 SGHTA and CDR2 FQGTGA. V lost 4 bases and J lost 3, with 3 bases in between. The CDR3 loop is CASSSDTGELFF. The DNA of the CDR3 is TGTGCCAGCAGCTCAGACACCGGGGAGCTGTTTTTT.

V and J are TRBV28 and TRBJ2-1; TRBD1 matches 9 bases. Germline V gene lookup returns CDR1 MDHEN and CDR2 SYDVKM. Trimming cost V 4 bases and J 0 bases; bases outside gene matches: 4. This CDR3 is 16 amino acids long. CDR3 residues: CASSWADRGSYNEQFF. CDR3 nucleotides: TGTGCCAGCAGTTGGGCGGACAGGGGCTCCTACAATGAGCAGTTCTTC.

V usage is TRBV29-1 and J usage is TRBJ2-7; D is possibly TRBD1 (6 bases). This CDR3 is built from 16 residues. The V end lost 0 bases, the J end lost 2 bases, and 17 bases lay between the germline ends. From germline, CDR1 is SQVTM and CDR2 ANQGSEA. The CDR3 region has the DNA TGCAGCGTTGAAGAGGGGACGACAGGAACAACCTACGAGCAGTACTTC. This sequence encodes CSVEEGTTGTTYEQYF.

This clone qualifies as medium-sized. The chain is built from TRBV4-3 and TRBJ1-2, with D uncertain. The V gene's germline CDR1 is LGHNA and CDR2 YSLEER. The V end lost 0 bases, the J end lost 3 bases, and 14 bases lay between the germline ends. The CDR3 consists of 16 residues. The CDR3 loop reads CASSQDYGVSHYGYTF. CDR3 bases: TGCGCCAGCAGCCAAGATTATGGAGTCTCGCACTATGGCTACACCTTC.

The J gene is TRBJ1-2, the V gene TRBV27; 7 bases are a match to TRBD1. V was pared by 7 bases and J by 1 base, with 6 bases of the junction left unmatched. The CDR3 sequence is 14 residues long. Germline lookup yields CDR1 MNHEY and CDR2 SMNVEV (reference sequence). Here the CDR3 DNA reads TGTGCCAGCAAAAAAGGGACAGATAACTATGGCTACACCTTC. It yields the protein CASKKGTDNYGYTF.

The chain carries TRBV19 and TRBJ1-1; TRBD1 matches at 7 bases. Germline-derived CDR1 and CDR2 are LNHDA and SQIVND (reference sequence). This CDR3 contains 16 residues. The V and J ends lost 8 bases and 2 bases, in that order; junction bases with no gene match: 14. For the CDR3, the DNA is TGTGCCAGTCTTAGTAGGGGACAGCTCTTCAACACTGAAGCTTTCTTT. This translates into CASLSRGQLFNTEAFF.

The V and J genes are TRBV4-1 and TRBJ2-3, with 10 nucleotides matching TRBD2. V gave up 5 bases and J gave up 6 bases; unmatched junction bases: 11. This CDR3 is 16 amino acids long. CDR1 MGHRA and CDR2 YSYEKL come from the germline V gene. The CDR3 is CASSDGERGGRDTQYF. DNA for the CDR3: TGCGCCAGCAGCGATGGAGAGCGGGGGGGCCGGGATACGCAGTATTTT.

The chain recombines TRBV11-2 with TRBJ1-4; no clear D gene. V lost 4 bases to trimming and J lost 0 bases, with 12 bases between them. Germline assignment: CDR1 SGHAT and CDR2 FQNNGV. The CDR3 runs to 16 residues. In DNA, the CDR3 is TGTGCCAGCAGCTCAGGACTCTCCTCAACTAATGAAAAACTGTTTTTT. Amino acids: CASSSGLSSTNEKLFF.

The genes are TRBV27 and TRBJ2-3, with 14 bases lining up with TRBD2. The CDR3 contains 19 residues. CDR1 and CDR2 from the germline V gene are MNHEY and SMNVEV (reference sequence). Trimming cost V 1 base and J 1 base; bases outside gene matches: 7. The CDR3 nucleotides are TGTGCCAGCAGTTTATGGGGACTAGCGGGGGACCCGGGCACAGATACGCAGTATTTT. It codes for CASSLWGLAGDPGTDTQYF.

The V and J genes are TRBV6-5 and TRBJ1-5; D unresolved. V lost 3 bases to trimming and J lost 6 bases, with 12 bases between them. Germline V lookup: CDR1 MNHEY, CDR2 SVGAGI. CDR3 length equals 14 residues. The DNA of the CDR3 is TGTGCCAGCAGTTATCGAGAGGTTGGTCAGCCCCAGCATTTT. Its protein is CASSYREVGQPQHF.

Here the CDR3 DNA reads TGTGCCAGCAGCTTGCTGAGGGAACGATCTAACTATGGCTACACCTTC. It specifies CASSLLRERSNYGYTF. The chain combines TRBV5-4 with TRBJ1-2, with unresolved D. The germline V and J ends were trimmed by 1 base and 0 bases, with 13 bases remaining between them. The CDR3 is 16 amino acids. Germline CDR1 and CDR2: SGHNT and YYREEE (reference sequence). Full variable domain (missing parts from reference TRBV5-4 and TRBJ1-2): ETGVTQSPTHLIKTRGQQVTLRCSSQSGHNTVSWYQQALGQGPQFIFQYYREEENGRGNFPPRFSGLQFPNYSSELNVNALELDDSALYLCASSLLRERSNYGYTFGSGTRLTVV.

The rearrangement uses TRBV11-2 and TRBJ1-1; D is unresolved. The CDR3 extends over 15 amino acids. The germline gives CDR1 SGHAT, CDR2 FQNNGV. V lost 0 bases to trimming and J lost 1 base, with 9 bases between them. The CDR3 DNA sequence: TGTGCCAGCAGCTTAGAGGGCGTTGGGAACACTGAAGCTTTCTTT. Its translation is CASSLEGVGNTEAFF.

The chain employs TRBV7-6 and TRBJ2-3, with a weak D call TRBD1 (6 bases). Trimming pared 4 bases from V and 3 bases from J, leaving 14 bases between. Germline CDR1 and CDR2: SGHVS and FNYEAQ. There are 15 residues in the CDR3. This CDR3 reads CASSSPGDRTDTQYF. CDR3 nucleotide sequence: TGTGCCAGCAGCTCCCCAGGGGATAGGACAGATACGCAGTATTTT.

The chain is built from TRBV7-2 and TRBJ1-1, with D uncertain. The CDR3 extends over 13 amino acids. With 1 base removed from V and 3 bases from J, the gap between germline ends came to 6 bases. From germline, CDR1 is SGHTA and CDR2 FQGNSA. This CDR3 reads CASSLVSDTEAFF. DNA of the CDR3: TGTGCCAGCAGCTTAGTCTCCGACACTGAAGCTTTCTTT.

This rearrangement joins TRBV7-6 to TRBJ2-5, with a possible D match to TRBD2 (6 bases). Germline V gene lookup returns CDR1 SGHVS and CDR2 FNYEAQ. This CDR3 spans 14 amino acids. Trimming shortened V by 5 bases and J by 11 bases, and 21 bases separated the two germline ends. The DNA for the CDR3 is TGTGCCAGCAGCCCGGCGGTAGGTCCGGGGGAGCAGTACTTC. It yields the protein CASSPAVGPGEQYF.

The chain has TRBV7-9 and TRBJ1-1; D remains unclear. Germline assignment: CDR1 SEHNR and CDR2 FQNEAQ (reference sequence). Trimming shortened V by 0 bases and J by 2 bases, and 13 bases separated the two germline ends. The CDR3 spans 16 residues. The CDR3 region is CASSLASGWGNTEAFF. In nucleotides, the CDR3 is TGTGCCAGCAGCTTAGCGTCGGGGTGGGGAAACACTGAAGCTTTCTTT.

The chain couples TRBV7-9 to TRBJ1-2, with 7 bases lining up with TRBD1. The V segment lost 5 bases and the J segment 0 bases; nucleotides outside the gene matches: 9. The CDR3 runs to 16 residues. Per the germline V gene, CDR1 is SEHNR and CDR2 is FQNEAQ (reference sequence). In DNA, the CDR3 is TGTGCCAGCAGCCAATGGGACAGTCTGGCTAACTATGGCTACACCTTC. It codes for CASSQWDSLANYGYTF.

This clone was observed a single time. The chain has TRBV5-4 and TRBJ2-3, with D maybe TRBD1 (6 bases). This CDR3 region has 13 residues. Trimming removed 5 bases at V and 9 bases at J, with 16 bases between. Germline V gene data show CDR1 as SGHNT and CDR2 as YYREEE (reference sequence). CDR3 in amino acids: CASRKATGSTQYF. The CDR3 region has the DNA TGTGCCAGCAGAAAAGCCACAGGGTCCACGCAGTATTTT.